The 21 T cell receptor beta chains given below trace back to one sample, sequenced in a study of metastatic and nonmetastatic thyroid tumors. TCRdb reprocessed the PCR reads via MiXCR. The sample records 20,000 to 25,000 clones, 15% to 17% being singletons. All patients were untreated before thyroid surgery. The specimen sequenced was blood. The receptor set was obtained from a female donor with papillary thyroid cancer or a benign thyroid nodule (not recorded which). Some clones in this sample may be carry-over from other donors' samples.

The sample holds many counts of this clone. This chain uses TRBV3-1 with TRBJ2-5, with D perhaps TRBD1 or TRBD2 (5 bases each). Between the trimmed V and J ends, which lost 2 bases and 5 bases, there was a span of 18 bases. Germline V gene data show CDR1 as LGHDT and CDR2 as YNNKEL (reference sequence). The CDR3 spans 16 residues. CDR3 protein: CASSQSSLGRGETQYF. The CDR3 nucleotides read TGTGCCAGCAGCCAATCGTCACTGGGACGAGGGGAGACCCAGTACTTC.

The sample holds many counts of this clone. The rearrangement joins TRBV3-1 to TRBJ1-2; D unclear. Germline V lookup: CDR1 LGHDT, CDR2 YNNKEL (reference sequence). V lost 4 bases, J lost 8 bases, and 11 bases lay in between. The CDR3 spans 12 residues. The CDR3 DNA sequence: TGTGCCAGCAGCCCCGACCAGCGGGGCTACACCTTC. This codes for CASSPDQRGYTF.

The chain links TRBV6-5 to TRBJ2-7; D not resolved. Germline CDR1 is MNHEY and CDR2 is SVGAGI. The CDR3 covers 14 residues. Trimming cost V 5 bases and J 1 base, with 12 bases left between them. The CDR3 is CASSNYHGSYEQYF. CDR3 coding DNA: TGTGCCAGCAGTAACTACCACGGTTCCTACGAGCAGTACTTC.

This clone has ten or more counts. V is TRBV6-1 and J is TRBJ2-2; D is unclear. The germline V and J ends were trimmed by 6 bases and 5 bases, with 13 bases remaining between them. CDR1 and CDR2 (germline): MNHNS, SASEGT. CDR3 length equals 14 residues. The CDR3 coding sequence is TGTGCCAGCAGACCGGGCCGAACGACCGGGGAGCTGTTTTTT. Translation: CASRPGRTTGELFF.

J is TRBJ2-7 and V is TRBV11-3; tentatively, D is TRBD1 or TRBD2 (5 bases each). The CDR3 extends over 13 amino acids. Per the germline V gene, CDR1 is SGHNT and CDR2 is YENEEA. The V and J ends lost 4 bases and 5 bases respectively, with 12 bases between them. In DNA, the CDR3 is TGTGCCAGCAGCTCGGACGGGGCGAACGAGCAGTACTTC. Protein sequence: CASSSDGANEQYF.

This clone was recorded many times. This sequence joins TRBV6-1 and TRBJ1-5; 7 nucleotides agree with TRBD1. This CDR3 has 13 residues. Germline trimming cut 9 bases from V and 3 bases from J; bases unmatched to any gene: 5. From germline, CDR1 is MNHNS and CDR2 SASEGT. The CDR3 DNA sequence: TGTGCCAGTCAACAGGGGAACAATCAGCCCCAGCATTTT. Protein product: CASQQGNNQPQHF.

The sample holds many counts of this clone. Possible read error: a much larger clone is one base away. In the same sample, other DNA sequences code for this CDR3. This sequence joins TRBV5-1 and TRBJ2-7, with a possible D match to TRBD1 (6 bases). Trimming took 4 bases from V and 3 from J, leaving 11 bases between them. Germline V CDR1 and CDR2: SGHRS, YFSETQ. The CDR3 consists of 13 residues. The CDR3 DNA follows: TGCGCCAGCAGCCTAAAGGGGGACTACGAGCAGTACTTC. Translating it yields CASSLKGDYEQYF.

This clone was counted at least ten times. The rearrangement links TRBV6-1 to TRBJ2-2, with D possibly matching TRBD1 (5 bases). The CDR3 covers 16 residues. Trimming left V 3 bases short and J 0 bases short, with 11 bases between. Germline V lookup: CDR1 MNHNS, CDR2 SASEGT. The CDR3 DNA sequence: TGTGCCAGCAGTGATTTGGGGCTAGCGAACACCGGGGAGCTGTTTTTT. This gives the protein CASSDLGLANTGELFF.

There are many counts of this clone. The chain recombines TRBV5-6 with TRBJ1-4; D gene ambiguous. The CDR3 totals 18 residues. V was trimmed by 0 bases and J by 8 bases, leaving 23 bases between them. The germline gives CDR1 SGHDT, CDR2 YYEEEE. The CDR3 here is CASSLALPRESKGEKLFF. The CDR3 DNA reads as TGTGCCAGCAGCTTGGCTTTACCTAGGGAGTCCAAGGGAGAAAAACTGTTTTTT.

This clone is deemed medium-sized. This chain uses TRBV19 with TRBJ2-2; TRBD1 or TRBD2 may be the D gene (6 bases each). With 2 bases removed from V and 7 bases from J, the gap between germline ends came to 11 bases. The length of the CDR3 is 14 residues. Germline V CDR1 and CDR2: LNHDA, SQIVND (reference sequence). This chain's CDR3 is CASSIRGAGGELFF. DNA for the CDR3: TGTGCCAGTAGTATAAGGGGGGCTGGCGGGGAGCTGTTTTTT.

In its sample, this clone was seen many times. The J gene is TRBJ2-5, the V gene TRBV2; TRBD2 agrees at 7 bases. Trimming at V came to 6 bases and at J to 5 bases, leaving 6 bases not matched to a gene. The CDR3 is 13 amino acids. Germline loops: CDR1 SNHLY, CDR2 FYNNEI. The CDR3 DNA follows: TGTGCCAGCAGGATAGCGGGTTACGAGACCCAGTACTTC. Its translation: CASRIAGYETQYF.

This clone was detected ten times or more. V usage is TRBV7-9 and J usage is TRBJ2-3; 7 nucleotides line up with TRBD2. Germline CDR1 reads SEHNR; CDR2 reads FQNEAQ (reference sequence). The CDR3 has 15 amino acids. V shed 5 bases, J shed 2 bases, and the junction held 7 bases outside the gene matches. DNA of the CDR3: TGTGCCAGCAGCGCTCGGGAGGCGAACACAGATACGCAGTATTTT. Its protein is CASSAREANTDTQYF.

This clone was seen a few times. The chain employs TRBV2 and TRBJ2-1, with a weak D call TRBD1 (6 bases). The CDR3 consists of 14 residues. The V and J ends lost 6 bases and 2 bases respectively, with 11 bases between them. Germline assignment: CDR1 SNHLY and CDR2 FYNNEI. The CDR3 nucleotides read TGTGCCAGCAGAGTCACAGGGCCCTACAATGAGCAGTTCTTC. This sequence encodes CASRVTGPYNEQFF.

The table lists this clone with many counts. J is TRBJ1-2 and V is TRBV6-1, with D perhaps TRBD1 (5 bases). Germline V gene sequence: CDR1 MNHNS, CDR2 SASEGT. There are 16 residues in the CDR3. V gave up 6 bases and J gave up 8 bases, with 25 bases separating them. CDR3 amino acids: CASSLYSAAGSEGYTF. The CDR3 DNA is TGTGCCAGCAGCCTATACTCAGCCGCAGGGTCAGAAGGCTACACCTTC.

J is TRBJ2-7 and V is TRBV20-1; either TRBD1 or TRBD2 may fit D (5 bases each). Germline V gene data show CDR1 as DFQATT and CDR2 as SNEGSKA (reference sequence). The CDR3 totals 17 residues. Trimming took 4 bases from V and 3 from J, leaving 25 bases between them. The CDR3 loop is CSATWGVGADLNYEQYF. DNA for the CDR3: TGCAGTGCTACGTGGGGCGTGGGAGCGGACCTCAACTACGAGCAGTACTTC.

V and J are TRBV4-2 and TRBJ2-7, with TRBD2 matching over 9 bases. Germline V gives CDR1 LGHNA, CDR2 YNFKEQ. The ends lost 0 bases at V and 12 bases at J; junction bases unmatched: 15. The CDR3 spans 16 residues. CDR3 sequence: CASSQDLVLAGLEGYF. For the CDR3, the DNA is TGTGCCAGCAGCCAAGATCTGGTACTAGCGGGCCTCGAGGGGTACTTC.

This clone was observed at least ten times. The CDR3 DNA follows: TGTGCCAGCAGTCCAAAGGGGGCGATTACCACAGATACGCAGTATTTT. Residues: CASSPKGAITTDTQYF. The rearrangement links TRBV9 to TRBJ2-3; 7 bases are shared with TRBD1. This CDR3 has 16 residues. Trimming removed 5 bases from V and 2 bases from J; junction bases left unmatched: 11. Germline lookup yields CDR1 SGDLS and CDR2 YYNGEE. The whole variable domain, remainder taken from reference TRBV9 and TRBJ2-3, is DSGVTQTPKHLITATGQRVTLRCSPRSGDLSVYWYQQSLDQGLQFLIQYYNGEERAKGNILERFSAQQFPDLHSELNLSSLELGDSALYFCASSPKGAITTDTQYFGPGTRLTVL.

This clone was seen ten or more times. V and J are TRBV12-5 and TRBJ2-7; D may match TRBD1 or TRBD2 (6 bases each). The CDR3 length is 14 residues. V gave up 4 bases and J gave up 2 bases, with 12 bases separating them. Germline V gene lookup returns CDR1 LGHNT and CDR2 FRNRAP. The CDR3 nucleotides are TGTGCTAGTGGTTCCCCCGGGGGCCCCTACGAGCAGTACTTC. Its translation is CASGSPGGPYEQYF.

This clone came up many times. V gene TRBV30 combines with J gene TRBJ2-3, with D possibly TRBD2 on 7 matching bases. The V end was cut by 3 bases, the J end by 6 bases, with 28 bases between. This CDR3 spans 18 amino acids. Germline values: CDR1 GTSNPN, CDR2 SVGIG (reference sequence). CDR3 region: CAWRAPGGLAPRGDTQYF. For the CDR3, the DNA is TGTGCCTGGAGGGCCCCCGGGGGGCTAGCTCCGAGGGGCGATACGCAGTATTTT.

This clone is medium-sized in the sample. This rearrangement joins TRBV12-3 or TRBV12-4 to TRBJ1-3; D remains ambiguous. CDR3 length equals 14 residues. V dropped 5 bases and J dropped 0 bases, with 8 bases sitting between them. CDR3 loop: CASSPTSSGNTIYF. As DNA, the CDR3 is TGTGCCAGCAGTCCAACGAGCTCTGGAAACACCATATATTTT.

Many counts were recorded for this clone. The chain links TRBV19 to TRBJ2-7; 7 bases are a match to TRBD1. The CDR3 runs to 10 residues. Looked up from germline, CDR1 is LNHDA and CDR2 is SQIVND (reference sequence). Trimming at V came to 9 bases and at J to 6 bases, leaving 2 bases not matched to a gene. CDR3 sequence (DNA): TGTGCCAGCGACAGGGTCGAGCAGTACTTC. Residues: CASDRVEQYF.